Listed here are 14 T cell receptor beta chains from one sample, sequenced in a study of T cell responses to AZD1222 COVID-19 vaccine. Libraries were prepared by immunoSEQ multiplex PCR; TCRdb keeps only in-frame clonotypes and omits some of them. The sample contains roughly 160,000 clones, about 91% of which appear only once. The sample was peripheral blood, taken 28 days after the second AZD1222 dose. The receptors stem from an adult who received the AZD1222 COVID-19 vaccine.

The genes are TRBV15 and TRBJ1-1, with D possibly TRBD1 on 6 matching bases. This CDR3 is 16 amino acids long. Germline CDR1 reads LNHNV; CDR2 reads YYDKDF (reference sequence). Trimming shortened V by 1 base and J by 1 base, and 13 bases separated the two germline ends. The CDR3: CATSRGREGGNTEAFF. The DNA of the CDR3 is TGTGCCACCAGCAGAGGCAGGGAAGGGGGGAACACTGAAGCTTTCTTT.

This chain links TRBV11-2 with TRBJ2-1; TRBD1 matches at 7 bases. V was pared by 0 bases and J by 5 bases, with 4 bases of the junction left unmatched. CDR3 length: 15 amino acids. Germline CDR1 SGHAT, CDR2 FQNNGV. CDR3 residues: CASSLEGQTHNEQFF. The CDR3 nucleotides are TGTGCCAGCAGCTTAGAGGGACAGACCCACAATGAGCAGTTCTTC.

This clone was detected a few times. Distinct nucleotide sequences in the sample also encode this CDR3. The rearrangement links TRBV3-1 (or the pseudogene TRBV3-2) to TRBJ1-2; the D gene is possibly TRBD1 (5 bases). The germline gives CDR1 LGHDT, CDR2 YNNKEL (reference sequence). This CDR3 has 12 amino acids. The V and J ends lost 3 bases and 3 bases respectively, with 5 bases between them. Here the CDR3 reads CASSQGDYGYTF. For the CDR3, the DNA is TGTGCCAGCAGCCAGGGGGACTATGGCTACACCTTC.

The genes are TRBV3-1 (or the pseudogene TRBV3-2) and TRBJ2-7, with D tentatively TRBD1 (5 bases). The germline V and J ends were trimmed by 0 bases and 3 bases, with 15 bases remaining between them. The CDR3 runs 16 residues. Germline CDR1 is LGHDT and CDR2 is YNNKEL (reference sequence). The DNA for the CDR3 is TGTGCCAGCAGCCAAGAAGGGGTATGGCGGTTCTACGAGCAGTACTTC. Encoded protein: CASSQEGVWRFYEQYF.

This clone occurred once. This chain connects TRBV10-3 to TRBJ1-1, with TRBD1 identical over 7 bases. Germline V gene sequence: CDR1 ENHRY, CDR2 SYGVKD. The trim removed 3 bases at V and 7 bases at J, leaving 23 bases unmatched. CDR3 length: 19 amino acids. The CDR3 nucleotides are TGTGCCATCAGTGACTCACGTGGGGGGACAGTGAGTAGCATTGGTGAAGCTTTCTTT. Its protein is CAISDSRGGTVSSIGEAFF.

This chain joins TRBV6-6 and TRBJ2-7; 7 bases line up with TRBD1. This CDR3 has 12 amino acids. Germline CDR1 is MNHNY and CDR2 is SVGAGI (reference sequence). The V and J ends lost 10 bases and 4 bases, in that order; junction bases with no gene match: 7. The CDR3 region has the DNA TGTGCCACTGGACCACAGGGGTACGAGCAGTACTTC. Translated: CATGPQGYEQYF.

The chain uses TRBV28 and TRBJ1-5; 7 nucleotides align to TRBD1. Germline assignment: CDR1 MDHEN and CDR2 SYDVKM. This CDR3 comprises 15 residues. Unmatched junction bases numbered 12, after V lost 4 bases and J lost 9 bases. This chain's CDR3 is CASSSPGQPNRPQHF. The DNA of the CDR3 is TGTGCCAGCAGTTCCCCGGGACAGCCTAACCGGCCCCAGCATTTT.

This chain joins TRBV19 and TRBJ1-1, with D possibly TRBD1 on 6 matching bases. Germline V gene data show CDR1 as LNHDA and CDR2 as SQIVND (reference sequence). V was clipped by 3 bases and J by 4 bases, with 15 bases between them. There are 15 residues in the CDR3. The CDR3 DNA reads TGTGCCAGTAGTATCCAAGCCACAGGGAGCACTGAAGCTTTCTTT. This encodes CASSIQATGSTEAFF.

The rearrangement uses TRBV29-1 and TRBJ1-2, with D uncertain. V lost 6 bases and J 7 bases, leaving 12 bases between the germline ends. The CDR3 loop spans 11 amino acids. In germline, CDR1 is SQVTM, CDR2 ANQGSEA. This CDR3 reads CSVTGDVGYTF. CDR3 sequence (DNA): TGCAGCGTGACTGGAGATGTTGGCTACACCTTC.

This clone was seen once. V and J are TRBV15 and TRBJ2-5, with D perhaps matching TRBD2 (5 bases). CDR1 LNHNV and CDR2 YYDKDF come from the germline V gene (reference sequence). The CDR3 is 15 residues long. The ends were cut back, 6 bases at V and 5 bases at J, with 19 bases in the middle. CDR3 nucleotides: TGTGCCACCAGTCCTGATCCTAGCTTTGGGGAGACCCAGTACTTC. Protein: CATSPDPSFGETQYF.

J is TRBJ2-1 and V is TRBV12-5; the D call may be TRBD1 or TRBD2 (5 bases each). The V gene's germline CDR1 is LGHNT and CDR2 FRNRAP. This CDR3 spans 12 amino acids. Between the trimmed V and J ends, which lost 0 bases and 12 bases, there was a span of 9 bases. The CDR3 here is CASGLVGPVQFF. CDR3 DNA sequence: TGTGCTAGTGGTTTGGTGGGACCAGTGCAGTTCTTC. The whole variable domain, remainder taken from reference TRBV12-5 and TRBJ2-1, is DARVTQTPRHKVTEMGQEVTMRCQPILGHNTVFWYRQTMMQGLELLAYFRNRAPLDDSGMPKDRFSAEMPDATLATLKIQPSEPRDSAVYFCASGLVGPVQFFGPGTRLTVL.

This sequence joins TRBV24-1 and TRBJ2-3, with 10 bases identical to TRBD1. The germline V gene encodes CDR1 KGHDR and CDR2 SFDVKD. The CDR3 extends over 15 amino acids. With V trimmed by 4 bases and J by 9 bases, 9 bases remained unmatched. CDR3 coding DNA: TGTGCCACCAGTGACCCGACCGGGACAGGGGAGACGCAGTATTTT. Translated: CATSDPTGTGETQYF.

This rearrangement joins TRBV28 to TRBJ1-1; the match to TRBD1 covers 9 bases. Germline CDR1 and CDR2: MDHEN and SYDVKM. This CDR3 contains 17 residues. V was clipped by 0 bases and J by 3 bases; unmatched bases: 8. This CDR3 reads CASSLWGQGRKDTEAFF. The CDR3, as DNA: TGTGCCAGCAGTTTATGGGGACAGGGAAGGAAGGACACTGAAGCTTTCTTT.

V and J are TRBV7-2 and TRBJ1-1, with a tentative D call TRBD1 (5 bases). V lost 3 bases and J lost 4, with 18 bases in between. This CDR3 comprises 16 residues. The germline CDR1 and CDR2 sequences are SGHTA and FQGNSA. The CDR3 nucleotides are TGTGCCAGCAGCTTGTGGGGGAACTCAGGAGCCACTGAAGCTTTCTTT. It encodes CASSLWGNSGATEAFF.